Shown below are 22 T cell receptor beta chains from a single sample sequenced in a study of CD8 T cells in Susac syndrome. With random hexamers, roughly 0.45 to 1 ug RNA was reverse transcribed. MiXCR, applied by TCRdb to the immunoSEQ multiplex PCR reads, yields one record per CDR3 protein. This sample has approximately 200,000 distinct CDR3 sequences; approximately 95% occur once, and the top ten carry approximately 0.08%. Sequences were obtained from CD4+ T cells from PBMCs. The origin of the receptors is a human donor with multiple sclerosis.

The CDR3 DNA follows: TGCGCCAGCAGCTTCGATGTGACAGGCCCCTACGAGCAGTACGTC. As protein: CASSFDVTGPYEQYV. The rearrangement uses TRBV5-1 and TRBJ2-7, with D possibly matching TRBD1 (6 bases). This CDR3 is built from 15 residues. Trimming stripped 2 bases from V and 2 bases from J, with 14 bases between. Looked up from germline, CDR1 is SGHRS and CDR2 is YFSETQ.

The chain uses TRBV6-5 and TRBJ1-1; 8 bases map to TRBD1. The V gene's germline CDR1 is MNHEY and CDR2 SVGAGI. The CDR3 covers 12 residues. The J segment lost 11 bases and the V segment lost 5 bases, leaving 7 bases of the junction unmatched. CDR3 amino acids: CASSPGGLRAFF. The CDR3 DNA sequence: TGTGCCAGCAGTCCAGGGGGCCTAAGGGCTTTCTTT.

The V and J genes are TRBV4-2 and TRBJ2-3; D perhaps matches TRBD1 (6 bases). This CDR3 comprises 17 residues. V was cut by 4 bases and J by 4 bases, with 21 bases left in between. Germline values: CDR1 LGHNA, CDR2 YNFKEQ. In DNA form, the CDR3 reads TGTGCCAGCAGCCCCCTGGGGGCTCTGGGGGTCCCAGATACGCAGTATTTT. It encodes CASSPLGALGVPDTQYF.

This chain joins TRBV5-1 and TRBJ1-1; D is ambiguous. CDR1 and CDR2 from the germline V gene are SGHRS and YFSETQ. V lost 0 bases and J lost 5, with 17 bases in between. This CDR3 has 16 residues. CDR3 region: CASSLAGEALGTEAFF. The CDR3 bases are TGCGCCAGCAGCTTGGCCGGTGAGGCGTTGGGGACTGAAGCTTTCTTT.

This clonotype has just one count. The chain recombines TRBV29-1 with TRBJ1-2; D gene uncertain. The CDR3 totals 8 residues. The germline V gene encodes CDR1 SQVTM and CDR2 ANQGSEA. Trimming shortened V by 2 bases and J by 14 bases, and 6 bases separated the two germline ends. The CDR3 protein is CSVELGTF. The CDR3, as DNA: TGCAGCGTTGAATTGGGAACCTTC.

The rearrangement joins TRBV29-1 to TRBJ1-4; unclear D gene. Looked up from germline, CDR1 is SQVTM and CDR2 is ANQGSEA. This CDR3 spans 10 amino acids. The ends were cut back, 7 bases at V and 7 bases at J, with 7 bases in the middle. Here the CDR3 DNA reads TGCAGCGGCGGGAGTGAAAAACTGTTTTTT. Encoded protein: CSGGSEKLFF.

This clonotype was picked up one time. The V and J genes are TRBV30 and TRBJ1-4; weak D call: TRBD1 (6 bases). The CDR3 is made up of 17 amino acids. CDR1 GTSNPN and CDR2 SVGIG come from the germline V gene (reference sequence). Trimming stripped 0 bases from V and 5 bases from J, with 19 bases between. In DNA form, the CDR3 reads TGTGCCTGGAGTGTACCTCGGACAGCCCTTGGGAATGAAAAACTGTTTTTT. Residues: CAWSVPRTALGNEKLFF.

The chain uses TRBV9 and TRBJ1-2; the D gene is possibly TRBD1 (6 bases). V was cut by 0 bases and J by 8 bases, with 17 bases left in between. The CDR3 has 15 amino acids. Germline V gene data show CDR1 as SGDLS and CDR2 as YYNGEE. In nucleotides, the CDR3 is TGTGCCAGCAGCGTAGGACAGGTTGATCAGGGGGGCTACACCTTC. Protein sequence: CASSVGQVDQGGYTF.

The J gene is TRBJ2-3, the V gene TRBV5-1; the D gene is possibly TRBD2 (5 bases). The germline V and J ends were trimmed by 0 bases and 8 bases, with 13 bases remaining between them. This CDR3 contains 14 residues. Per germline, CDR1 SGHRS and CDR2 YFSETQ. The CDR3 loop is CASSLESGKRTQYF. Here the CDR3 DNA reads TGCGCCAGCAGCTTGGAATCGGGGAAGCGTACGCAGTATTTT.

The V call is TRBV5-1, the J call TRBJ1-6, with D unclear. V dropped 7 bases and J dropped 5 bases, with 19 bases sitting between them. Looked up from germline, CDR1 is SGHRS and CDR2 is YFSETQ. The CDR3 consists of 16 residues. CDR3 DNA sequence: TGCGCCAGCCGACTGGCGAGGGCTCAGGATAATTCACCCCTCCACTTT. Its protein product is CASRLARAQDNSPLHF.

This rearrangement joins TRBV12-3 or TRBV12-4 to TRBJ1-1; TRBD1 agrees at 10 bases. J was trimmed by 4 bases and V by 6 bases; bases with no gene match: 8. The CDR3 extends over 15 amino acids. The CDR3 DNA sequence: TGTGCCAGCAGCCGACAGGGGGCAGGGAGCACTGAAGCTTTCTTT. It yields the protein CASSRQGAGSTEAFF.

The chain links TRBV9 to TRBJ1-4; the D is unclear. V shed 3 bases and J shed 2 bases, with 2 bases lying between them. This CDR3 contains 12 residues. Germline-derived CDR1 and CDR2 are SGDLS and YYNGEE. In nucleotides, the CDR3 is TGTGCCAGCAGCGCTACTAATGAAAAACTGTTTTTT. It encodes CASSATNEKLFF.

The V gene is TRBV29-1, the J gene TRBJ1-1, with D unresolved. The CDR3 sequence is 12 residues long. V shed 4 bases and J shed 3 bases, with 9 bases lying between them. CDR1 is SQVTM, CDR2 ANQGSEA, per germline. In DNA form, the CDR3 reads TGCAGCGTTGTACCAACGGACACTGAAGCTTTCTTT. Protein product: CSVVPTDTEAFF.

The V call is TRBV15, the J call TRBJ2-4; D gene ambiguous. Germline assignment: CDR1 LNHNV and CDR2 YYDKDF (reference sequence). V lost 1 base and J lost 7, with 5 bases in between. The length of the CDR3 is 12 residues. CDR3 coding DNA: TGTGCCACCAGCAGAGTAGGGAACATTCAGTACTTC. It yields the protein CATSRVGNIQYF.

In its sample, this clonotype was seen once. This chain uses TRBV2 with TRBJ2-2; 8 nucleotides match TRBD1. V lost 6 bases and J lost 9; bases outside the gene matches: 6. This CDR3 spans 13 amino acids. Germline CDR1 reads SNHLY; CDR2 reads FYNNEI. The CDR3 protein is CASRDRENRELFF. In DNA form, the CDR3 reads TGTGCCAGCAGGGACAGGGAGAACAGGGAGCTGTTTTTT. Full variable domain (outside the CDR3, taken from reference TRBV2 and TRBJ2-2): EPEVTQTPSHQVTQMGQEVILRCVPISNHLYFYWYRQILGQKVEFLVSFYNNEISEKSEIFDDQFSVERPDGSNFTLKIRSTKLEDSAMYFCASRDRENRELFFGEGSRLTVL.

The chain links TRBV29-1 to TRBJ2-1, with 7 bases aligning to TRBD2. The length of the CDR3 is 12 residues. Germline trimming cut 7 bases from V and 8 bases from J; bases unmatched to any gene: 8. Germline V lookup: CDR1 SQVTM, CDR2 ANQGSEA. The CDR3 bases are TGCAGCGGCGGACTAGTTTTCGATGAGCAGTTCTTC. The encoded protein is CSGGLVFDEQFF.

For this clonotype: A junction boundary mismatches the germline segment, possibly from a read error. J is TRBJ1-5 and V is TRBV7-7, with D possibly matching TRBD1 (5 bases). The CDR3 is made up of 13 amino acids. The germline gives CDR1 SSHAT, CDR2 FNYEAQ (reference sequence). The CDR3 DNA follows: TGTGCTAGCAGCTTACAGGCAGATCAGCCCCAGCATTTT. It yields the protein CASSLQADQPQHF.

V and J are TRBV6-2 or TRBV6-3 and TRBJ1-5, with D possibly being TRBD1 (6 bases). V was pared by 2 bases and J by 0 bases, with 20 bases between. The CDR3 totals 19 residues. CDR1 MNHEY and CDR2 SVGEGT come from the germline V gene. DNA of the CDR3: TGTGCCAGCAGTTACCTTGGACAGCGGAAAACTAATAGCAATCAGCCCCAGCATTTT. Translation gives CASSYLGQRKTNSNQPQHF.

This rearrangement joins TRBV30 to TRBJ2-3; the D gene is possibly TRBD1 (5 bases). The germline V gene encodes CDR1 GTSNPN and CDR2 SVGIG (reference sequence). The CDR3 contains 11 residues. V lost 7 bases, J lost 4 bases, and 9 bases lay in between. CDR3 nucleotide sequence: TGTGCCTTTGCAGGGTCAGATACGCAGTATTTT. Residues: CAFAGSDTQYF.

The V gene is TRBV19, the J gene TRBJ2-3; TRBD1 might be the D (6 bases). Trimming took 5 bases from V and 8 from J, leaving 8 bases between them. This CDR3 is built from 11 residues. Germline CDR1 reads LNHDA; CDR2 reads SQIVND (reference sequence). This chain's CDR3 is CASSVQGTQYF. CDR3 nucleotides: TGTGCCAGTAGTGTACAGGGTACGCAGTATTTT.

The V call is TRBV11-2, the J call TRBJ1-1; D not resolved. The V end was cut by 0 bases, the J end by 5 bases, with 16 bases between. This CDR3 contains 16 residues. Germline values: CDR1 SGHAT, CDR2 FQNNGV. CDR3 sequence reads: CASSLDDLFPATEAFF. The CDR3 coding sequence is TGTGCCAGCAGCTTAGATGACCTTTTCCCTGCTACTGAAGCTTTCTTT.

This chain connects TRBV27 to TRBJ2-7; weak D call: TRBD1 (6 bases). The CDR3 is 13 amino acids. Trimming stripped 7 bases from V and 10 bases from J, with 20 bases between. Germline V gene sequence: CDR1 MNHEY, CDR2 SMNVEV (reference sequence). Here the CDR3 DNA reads TGTGCCAGCATGACTACAGGGTCGGCACGACAGTACGTC. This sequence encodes CASMTTGSARQYV.